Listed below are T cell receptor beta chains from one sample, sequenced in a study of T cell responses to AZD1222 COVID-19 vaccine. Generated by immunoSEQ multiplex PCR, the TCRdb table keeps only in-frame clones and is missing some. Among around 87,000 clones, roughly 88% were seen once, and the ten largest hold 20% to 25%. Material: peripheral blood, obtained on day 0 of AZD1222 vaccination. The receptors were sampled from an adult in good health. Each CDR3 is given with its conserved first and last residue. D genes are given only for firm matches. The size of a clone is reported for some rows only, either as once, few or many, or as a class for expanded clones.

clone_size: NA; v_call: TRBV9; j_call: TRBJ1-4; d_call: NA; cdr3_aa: CASSLRPNLNEKLFF; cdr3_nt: TGTGCCAGCAGCCTCCGACCGAACTTAAATGAAAAACTGTTTTTT
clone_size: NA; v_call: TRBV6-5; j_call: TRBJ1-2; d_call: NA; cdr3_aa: CASLGAGGYTF; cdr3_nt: TGTGCCAGCCTGGGGGCTGGTGGCTACACCTTC
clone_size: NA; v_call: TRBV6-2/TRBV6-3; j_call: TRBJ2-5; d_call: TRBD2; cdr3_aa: CASSYSSTGGEETQYF; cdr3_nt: TGTGCCAGCAGTTACTCATCCACGGGAGGAGAAGAGACCCAGTACTTC
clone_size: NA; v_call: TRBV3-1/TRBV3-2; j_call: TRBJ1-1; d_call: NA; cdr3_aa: CASSNSGDTEAFF; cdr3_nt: TGTGCCAGCAGTAATAGTGGGGACACTGAAGCTTTCTTT
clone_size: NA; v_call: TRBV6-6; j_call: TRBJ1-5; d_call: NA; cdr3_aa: CASSSWQGGNQPQHF; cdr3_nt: TGTGCCAGCAGTTCATGGCAGGGCGGCAATCAGCCCCAGCATTTT
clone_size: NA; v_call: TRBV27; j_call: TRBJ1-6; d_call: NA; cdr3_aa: CASTWGDNSPLHF; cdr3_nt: TGTGCCAGCACATGGGGGGATAATTCACCCCTCCACTTT
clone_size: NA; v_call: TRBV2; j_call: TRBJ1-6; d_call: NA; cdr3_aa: CASSDQGLGNSPLHF; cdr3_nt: TGTGCCAGCAGTGACCAAGGGTTAGGGAATTCACCCCTCCACTTT
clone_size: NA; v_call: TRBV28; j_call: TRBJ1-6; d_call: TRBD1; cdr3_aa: CASRGTGGGNSPLHF; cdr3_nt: TGTGCCAGCAGGGGGACAGGGGGCGGCAATTCACCCCTCCACTTT
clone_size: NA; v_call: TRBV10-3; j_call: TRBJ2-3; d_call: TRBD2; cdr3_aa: CAIKASGGQLDTQYF; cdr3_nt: TGTGCCATCAAGGCTAGCGGGGGTCAGTTAGATACGCAGTATTTT
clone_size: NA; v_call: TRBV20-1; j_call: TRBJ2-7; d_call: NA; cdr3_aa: CSASRLGTYEQYF; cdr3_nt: TGCAGTGCTAGTCGACTCGGGACCTACGAGCAGTACTTC
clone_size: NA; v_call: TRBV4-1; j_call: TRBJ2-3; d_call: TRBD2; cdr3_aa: CASSQDIGLAASLPDTQYF; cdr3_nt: TGCGCCAGCAGCCAAGATATCGGACTAGCGGCCTCCCTGCCAGATACGCAGTATTTT
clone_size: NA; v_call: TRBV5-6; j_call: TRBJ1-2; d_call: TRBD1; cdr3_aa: CASSLPGTGANYGYTF; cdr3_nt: TGTGCCAGCAGCTTGCCCGGGACAGGAGCTAACTATGGCTACACCTTC
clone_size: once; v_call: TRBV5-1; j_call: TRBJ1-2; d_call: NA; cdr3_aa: CASSFTGGSGYTF; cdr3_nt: TGCGCCAGCAGCTTCACGGGTGGGTCTGGCTACACCTTC
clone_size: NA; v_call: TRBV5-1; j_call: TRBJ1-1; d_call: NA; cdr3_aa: CASSLGENTEAFF; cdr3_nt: TGCGCCAGCAGCTTAGGAGAAAACACTGAAGCTTTCTTT